This T cell receptor (beta chain) was sequenced for a study of T cells in localized non-small cell lung cancer. Method: immunoSEQ multiplex PCR; TCRdb's copy keeps in-frame clones and lacks some. There are about 130,000 clones in the sample; roughly nine tenths occur only once, and around 1.7% lies in the top ten. Study-level findings and limits: Only one tumor region went through sequencing, so heterogeneity may still be there. Median detection of top 100 tumor clones in adjacent lung was 57 clones. Maximal T cell clonality occurred in uninvolved adjacent lung, with tumor ranking below it. A denser population of T cells in blood accompanied longer overall survival.

Germline V gene lookup returns CDR1 ENHRY and CDR2 SYGVKD. J lost 0 bases, V lost 11 bases, and 7 bases had no gene match. The length of the CDR3 is 13 residues. In regard to this clone: Its matching antigen is unknown.

This chain uses TRBV10-3 with TRBJ2-7; the match to TRBD1 covers 7 bases. Sequencing used peripheral blood, obtained before any cancer treatment. The clonotype comes from a female donor aged 60 or older with stage I lung adenocarcinoma. The CDR3: CAVRDSISYEQYF. The CDR3 DNA reads as TGTGCCGTCCGGGACAGCATCTCCTACGAGCAGTACTTC.